The 18 T cell receptor beta chains below were found in one sample sequenced in a study of shared clonotypes between healthy human individuals. TCRdb's table, derived via immunoSEQ multiplex PCR, lists solely in-frame clones and lacks some. The table lists approximately 510,000 clones, around 74% of them singletons. The sequencing input was PBMCs. These TCRs come from a woman aged 40-49 years in good health. Some clones in this sample may be carry-over from other donors' samples.

This chain joins TRBV7-2 and TRBJ1-5; 7 bases line up with TRBD1. Trimming cost V 2 bases and J 3 bases; bases outside gene matches: 4. Germline values: CDR1 SGHTA, CDR2 FQGNSA. This CDR3 comprises 15 residues. The CDR3 region is CASSLQGDNNQPQHF. CDR3 DNA sequence: TGTGCCAGCAGCTTACAGGGGGATAACAATCAGCCCCAGCATTTT.

Concerning this clone itself: An end of the junction differs from the germline gene, which may be a read error. The V and J genes are TRBV7-7 and TRBJ2-5; 9 nucleotides align to TRBD2. This CDR3 has 15 residues. CDR1 is SSHAT, CDR2 FNYEAQ, per germline (reference sequence). CDR3 DNA: TGTGCTAGCAGCTTAGGGGTCACTAGCGGGGAGACCCAGTACTTC. Protein product: CASSLGVTSGETQYF.

The chain employs TRBV11-2 and TRBJ2-7; 8 nucleotides line up with TRBD2. This CDR3 is 15 amino acids long. V was pared by 6 bases and J by 0 bases, with 7 bases of the junction left unmatched. Per the germline V gene, CDR1 is SGHAT and CDR2 is FQNNGV. This chain's CDR3 is CASSSSGGASYEQYF. The CDR3 DNA follows: TGTGCCAGCAGTTCAAGCGGGGGAGCCTCCTACGAGCAGTACTTC.

The gene calls are TRBV5-1 and TRBJ2-3, with D unclear. The CDR3 spans 12 residues. The germline V gene encodes CDR1 SGHRS and CDR2 YFSETQ. Deletions cut 4 bases from V and 6 bases from J, with 9 bases between. The CDR3 sequence: CASSQEEDTQYF. CDR3 nucleotide sequence: TGCGCCAGCAGCCAAGAGGAGGATACGCAGTATTTT.

V gene TRBV6-5 combines with J gene TRBJ2-7; TRBD1 aligns across 9 bases. Per the germline V gene, CDR1 is MNHEY and CDR2 is SVGAGI. CDR3 length: 14 residues. V was pared by 4 bases and J by 3 bases, with 4 bases of the junction left unmatched. The CDR3 DNA reads as TGTGCCAGCAGTTTTGGGGACAGGGACTACGAGCAGTACTTC. Its protein product is CASSFGDRDYEQYF.

In this sample, this clone turned up once. Other DNA sequences of this sample code for an identical CDR3. The rearrangement joins TRBV6-5 to TRBJ1-1, with D tentatively TRBD1 (5 bases). V gave up 0 bases and J gave up 4 bases, with 9 bases separating them. The CDR3 is made up of 14 amino acids. CDR1 is MNHEY, CDR2 SVGAGI, per germline. CDR3 residues: CASSYSGTRTEAFF. The DNA of the CDR3 is TGTGCCAGCAGTTACTCTGGGACCCGCACTGAAGCTTTCTTT.

The chain employs TRBV29-1 and TRBJ2-7; 7 bases are shared with TRBD1. Germline assignment: CDR1 SQVTM and CDR2 ANQGSEA. This CDR3 contains 12 residues. V gave up 5 bases and J gave up 2 bases; unmatched junction bases: 3. This chain's CDR3 is CSVRDSTYEQYF. The CDR3 nucleotides are TGCAGCGTTAGGGACAGTACCTACGAGCAGTACTTC.

The chain uses TRBV19 and TRBJ2-2; TRBD2 matches 8 bases. Germline CDR1 and CDR2: LNHDA and SQIVND (reference sequence). The CDR3 has 17 amino acids. The V and J ends lost 5 bases and 5 bases, in that order; junction bases with no gene match: 13. CDR3 loop: CASSPARAGESTGELFF. CDR3 nucleotide sequence: TGTGCCAGTAGTCCTGCCCGAGCGGGAGAATCGACCGGGGAGCTGTTTTTT.

The chain is built from TRBV5-6 and TRBJ2-1; D uncertain. Germline CDR1 is SGHDT and CDR2 is YYEEEE. This CDR3 has 15 amino acids. The V end was cut by 4 bases, the J end by 4 bases, with 15 bases between. The CDR3 region has the DNA TGTGCCAGCAGCCCGAGCAGGATGAGGTACAATGAGCAGTTCTTC. It yields the protein CASSPSRMRYNEQFF.

The chain uses TRBV6-5 and TRBJ2-7; TRBD1 matches at 8 bases. Germline-derived CDR1 and CDR2 are MNHEY and SVGAGI. CDR3 length equals 16 residues. Losses at the gene ends were 2 bases for V and 0 bases for J; bases not matched to a gene: 6. The CDR3 coding sequence is TGTGCCAGCAGTTACCTCGGACAGGGACACTCCTACGAGCAGTACTTC. Its translation is CASSYLGQGHSYEQYF.

This clone was observed a single time. The CDR3 protein is CASTQGAVGETQYF. Written as DNA, the CDR3 is TGTGCCAGCACCCAGGGGGCGGTGGGAGAGACCCAGTACTTC. The genes are TRBV2 and TRBJ2-5, with 8 bases aligning to TRBD1. Germline CDR1 is SNHLY and CDR2 is FYNNEI. There are 14 residues in the CDR3. V lost 7 bases and J lost 4; bases outside the gene matches: 8.

V is TRBV6-1 and J is TRBJ1-2; D is undetermined. CDR1 is MNHNS and CDR2 is SASEGT in the germline V gene. V was pared by 4 bases and J by 2 bases, with 2 bases between. This CDR3 contains 11 residues. CDR3 protein: CASSGNYGYTF. In DNA, the CDR3 is TGTGCCAGCAGTGGAAACTATGGCTACACCTTC.

The chain recombines TRBV7-2 with TRBJ2-2, with 12 bases identical to TRBD2. This CDR3 region has 18 residues. The V gene end was trimmed by 6 bases and the J gene end by 4 bases; junction bases not matched to a gene: 12. The V gene's germline CDR1 is SGHTA and CDR2 FQGNSA. The CDR3 reads CASRPGLAGPSSTGELFF. As DNA, the CDR3 is TGTGCCAGCAGACCCGGACTAGCGGGACCTAGTAGCACCGGGGAGCTGTTTTTT.

The V and J genes are TRBV6-6 and TRBJ1-2; TRBD1 might be the D (6 bases). Trimming removed 6 bases at V and 7 bases at J, with 21 bases between. This CDR3 spans 15 amino acids. From germline, CDR1 is MNHNY and CDR2 SVGAGI (reference sequence). As DNA, the CDR3 is TGTGCCAGCAGACCACCGGGGGCACCCCTCCTTGGCTACACCTTC. Translating it yields CASRPPGAPLLGYTF.

The rearrangement links TRBV27 to TRBJ2-3; either TRBD1 or TRBD2 may supply D (5 bases each). Between the trimmed V and J ends, which lost 6 bases and 1 base, there was a span of 14 bases. The germline V gene has CDR1 MNHEY and CDR2 SMNVEV (reference sequence). The CDR3 has 15 residues. The CDR3 sequence is CASRLGTDRTDTQYF. Written as DNA, the CDR3 is TGTGCCAGCAGGCTTGGGACGGATCGCACAGATACGCAGTATTTT.

This clone was detected a few times. This chain connects TRBV28 to TRBJ1-1; TRBD1 matches 7 bases. CDR3 length: 13 residues. Germline values: CDR1 MDHEN, CDR2 SYDVKM. V trimming: 5 bases; J trimming: 3 bases; junction bases outside the gene matches: 3. The CDR3 region is CASSRQGYTEAFF. The CDR3 DNA reads as TGTGCCAGCAGTCGACAGGGATACACTGAAGCTTTCTTT.

The chain combines TRBV9 with TRBJ2-1; D not resolved. V lost 3 bases, J lost 6 bases, and 10 bases lay in between. Germline-derived CDR1 and CDR2 are SGDLS and YYNGEE. This CDR3 spans 13 amino acids. The CDR3 nucleotides read TGTGCCAGCAGCGATGCACCGGGCAATGAGCAGTTCTTC. Protein sequence: CASSDAPGNEQFF.

V usage is TRBV11-2 and J usage is TRBJ2-5; 12 nucleotides line up with TRBD2. The better agreement between TRBJ2-7 and the DNA end casts doubt on the J call. Germline CDR1 SGHAT, CDR2 FQNNGV. The CDR3 is 19 amino acids. CDR3 sequence: CASSSPIRLAGVHYYEQYF. In DNA, the CDR3 is TGTGCCAGCAGCTCACCCATAAGACTAGCGGGAGTCCACTACTACGAGCAGTACTTC.